This T cell receptor beta chain appears in the sequencing data of a study of cytotoxic CD8 clonotypes in ibrutinib-treated CLL. Study details: The patient breakdown showed some eleven relapsed/refractory and under 16 treatment-naive cases, with about 18 IGHV unmutated.

The CDR3 is 15 residues long. The V end lost 6 bases, the J end lost 5 bases, and 19 bases lay between the germline ends. The germline V gene has CDR1 SNHLY and CDR2 FYNNEI. Libraries were prepared by immunoSEQ multiplex PCR; TCRdb keeps only in-frame clonotypes and omits some of them. The data contain about 97,000 clones, around four fifths of them singletons. The sample holds one count of this clone. This sample comprised PBMCs, obtained after 12 months of ibrutinib treatment. The rearrangement uses TRBV2 and TRBJ2-5, with D perhaps TRBD1 (6 bases). The sequence was obtained from a human donor with chronic lymphocytic leukemia. This CDR3 is CASRIRDTSGETQYF. The CDR3 DNA follows: TGTGCCAGCAGGATCCGGGACACTTCCGGGGAGACCCAGTACTTC.